This passage covers 11 T cell receptor beta chains from one sample sequenced in a study of control samples from healthy donors and cancer patients. Repertoires were generated with immunoSEQ multiplex PCR, while TCRdb's copy carries only in-frame clones and drops some. There are 150,000 or so clones in the sample; almost 90% occur only once, and over 4% lies in the top ten. What was sequenced was blood. Receptor source: a woman in her 30s in good health.

In this sample, this clone turned up a few times. The V and J genes are TRBV4-1 and TRBJ1-2; D is possibly TRBD1 (6 bases). CDR3 size: 13 residues. V lost 3 bases and J lost 7, with 12 bases in between. Germline values: CDR1 MGHRA, CDR2 YSYEKL. The CDR3 region has the DNA TGCGCCAGCAGCCAGACAGGCCCCGGTGGCTACACCTTC. Translating it yields CASSQTGPGGYTF.

The chain combines TRBV2 with TRBJ2-5; tentatively, D is TRBD1 or TRBD2 (6 bases each). The ends were cut back, 6 bases at V and 0 bases at J, with 11 bases in the middle. The germline V gene has CDR1 SNHLY and CDR2 FYNNEI. CDR3 length equals 14 residues. The CDR3 spells CASRGGRDQETQYF. CDR3 sequence (DNA): TGTGCCAGCAGGGGGGGCCGGGACCAAGAGACCCAGTACTTC.

In this sample, this clone turned up once. The CDR3 DNA reads as TGTGCCAGCAGCTTAGAGTCAAGGCGGGTATCGGCGCAGTGCGAGCAGTACTTC. It encodes CASSLESRRVSAQCEQYF. J is TRBJ2-7 and V is TRBV11-3; TRBD2 is a possible D gene (5 bases). The CDR3 consists of 18 residues. Per the germline V gene, CDR1 is SGHNT and CDR2 is YENEEA. The V end lost 0 bases, the J end lost 6 bases, and 24 bases lay between the germline ends.

The chain links TRBV5-1 to TRBJ2-5; 9 nucleotides match TRBD2. CDR1 and CDR2 (germline): SGHRS, YFSETQ. V lost 2 bases, J lost 4 bases, and 3 bases stayed unmatched. CDR3 length: 14 residues. The CDR3 DNA reads as TGCGCCAGCAGCTTACAACTAGCGGGAGAGACCCAGTACTTC. Translation gives CASSLQLAGETQYF.

The gene calls are TRBV29-1 and TRBJ2-3, with D uncertain. Trimming stripped 3 bases from V and 10 bases from J, with 14 bases between. Germline lookup yields CDR1 SQVTM and CDR2 ANQGSEA. The CDR3 is made up of 12 amino acids. The CDR3 DNA reads as TGCAGCGTTGAGGACGGTCCTCTAGCGCAGTATTTT. Its translation: CSVEDGPLAQYF.

The J gene is TRBJ2-7, the V gene TRBV12-3 or TRBV12-4; D is uncertain. The CDR3 is 9 residues long. The V end lost 8 bases, the J end lost 4 bases, and 3 bases lay between the germline ends. The CDR3 DNA reads as TGTGCCAGCGGATACGAGCAGTACTTC. Translated: CASGYEQYF.

The chain couples TRBV5-6 to TRBJ1-1; TRBD1 is a possible D gene (6 bases). The V and J ends lost 4 bases and 3 bases respectively, with 19 bases between them. This CDR3 is 16 amino acids long. Germline-derived CDR1 and CDR2 are SGHDT and YYEEEE. Here the CDR3 DNA reads TGTGCCAGCAGCCACGGGGGGCGGGTTTTGGACACTGAAGCTTTCTTT. Protein product: CASSHGGRVLDTEAFF.

The table lists this clone with a few counts. The chain recombines TRBV5-1 with TRBJ1-2; TRBD1 matches 8 bases. This CDR3 has 14 amino acids. V was clipped by 4 bases and J by 3 bases; unmatched bases: 5. CDR1 SGHRS and CDR2 YFSETQ come from the germline V gene. Written as DNA, the CDR3 is TGCGCCAGCAGCCAAGGACAGGGCCACTATGGCTACACCTTC. It is translated as CASSQGQGHYGYTF.

The rearrangement joins TRBV18 to TRBJ2-1; D ambiguous. Trimming shortened V by 6 bases and J by 7 bases, and 25 bases separated the two germline ends. Germline V gene data show CDR1 as KGHSH and CDR2 as LQKENI. The CDR3 sequence is 17 residues long. CDR3 in DNA: TGTGCCAGCTCCCCCGGCGTTGGCCCTCCGGAAGATAATGAGCAGTTCTTC. It translates to CASSPGVGPPEDNEQFF.

The chain couples TRBV3-1 (or the pseudogene TRBV3-2) to TRBJ2-1; D gene unclear. Trimming shortened V by 4 bases and J by 10 bases, and 14 bases separated the two germline ends. The germline CDR1 and CDR2 sequences are LGHDT and YNNKEL (reference sequence). CDR3 length equals 13 residues. The CDR3, as DNA: TGTGCCAGCAGCCCGCCCTCAAGACCGGAGCAGTTCTTC. Translation gives CASSPPSRPEQFF.

The chain employs TRBV5-5 and TRBJ2-1; a weak D match, TRBD2 (6 bases). CDR3 length: 15 amino acids. Germline lookup yields CDR1 SGHKS and CDR2 YYEKEE (reference sequence). The V end lost 4 bases, the J end lost 1 base, and 12 bases lay between the germline ends. The DNA of the CDR3 is TGTGCCAGCAGCCGGCCGGGGGTATCCTACAATGAGCAGTTCTTC. Amino acid sequence: CASSRPGVSYNEQFF.